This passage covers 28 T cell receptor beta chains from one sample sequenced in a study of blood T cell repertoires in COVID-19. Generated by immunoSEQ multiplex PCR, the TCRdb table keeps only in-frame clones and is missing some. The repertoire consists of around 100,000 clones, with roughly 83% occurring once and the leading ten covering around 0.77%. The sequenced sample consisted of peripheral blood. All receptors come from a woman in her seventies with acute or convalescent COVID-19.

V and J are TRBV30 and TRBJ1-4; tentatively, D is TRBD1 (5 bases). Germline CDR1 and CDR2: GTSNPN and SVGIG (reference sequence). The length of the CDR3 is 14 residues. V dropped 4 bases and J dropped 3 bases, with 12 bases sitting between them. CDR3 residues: CAWTHGGANEKLFF. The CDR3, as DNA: TGTGCCTGGACCCACGGGGGGGCTAATGAAAAACTGTTTTTT.

The CDR3: CASRATGVYEQYF. The CDR3 DNA follows: TGTGCCAGCAGGGCCACCGGGGTTTACGAGCAGTACTTC. V gene TRBV6-5 combines with J gene TRBJ2-7; perhaps TRBD2 as D (5 bases). In germline, CDR1 is MNHEY, CDR2 SVGAGI. The CDR3 runs 13 residues. V dropped 6 bases and J dropped 4 bases, with 13 bases sitting between them.

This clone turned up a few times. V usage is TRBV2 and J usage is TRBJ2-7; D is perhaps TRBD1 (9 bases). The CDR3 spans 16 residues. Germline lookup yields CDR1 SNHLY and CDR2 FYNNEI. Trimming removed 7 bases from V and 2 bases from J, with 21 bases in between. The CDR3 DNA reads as TGTGCCAGCAATCGGGAGGGACAGGGCCTAACCTACGAGCAGTACTTC. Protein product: CASNREGQGLTYEQYF.

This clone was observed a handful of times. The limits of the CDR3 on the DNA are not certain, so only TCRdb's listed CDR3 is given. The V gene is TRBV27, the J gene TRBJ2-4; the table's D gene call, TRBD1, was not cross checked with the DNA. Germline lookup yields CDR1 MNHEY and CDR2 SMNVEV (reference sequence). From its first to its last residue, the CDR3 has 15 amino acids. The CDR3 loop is CASSFSGQGLNIQYF.

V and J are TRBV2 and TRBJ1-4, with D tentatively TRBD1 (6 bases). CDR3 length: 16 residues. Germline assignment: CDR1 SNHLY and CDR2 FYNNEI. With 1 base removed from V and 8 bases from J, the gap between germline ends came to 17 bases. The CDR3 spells CASSEGIGGAGEKLFF. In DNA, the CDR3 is TGTGCCAGCAGTGAAGGCATAGGGGGGGCAGGCGAAAAACTGTTTTTT.

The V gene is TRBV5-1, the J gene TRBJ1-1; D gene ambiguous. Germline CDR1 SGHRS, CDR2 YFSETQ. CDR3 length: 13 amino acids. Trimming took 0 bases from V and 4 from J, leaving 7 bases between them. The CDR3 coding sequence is TGCGCCAGCAGCTTGGGCACTCGCACTGAAGCTTTCTTT. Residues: CASSLGTRTEAFF.

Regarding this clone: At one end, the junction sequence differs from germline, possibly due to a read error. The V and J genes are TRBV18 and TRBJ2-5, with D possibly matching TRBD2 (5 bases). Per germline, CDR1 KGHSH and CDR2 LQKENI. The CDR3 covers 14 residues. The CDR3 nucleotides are TGTGCCAGCTCACGGGGTCTCGAGGGAGAGGCCCAGTACTTC. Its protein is CASSRGLEGEAQYF.

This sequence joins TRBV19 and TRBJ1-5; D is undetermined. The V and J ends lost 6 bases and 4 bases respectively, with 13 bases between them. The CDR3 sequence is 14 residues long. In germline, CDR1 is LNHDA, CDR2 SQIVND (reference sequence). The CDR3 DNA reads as TGTGCCAGTAGCCCCAGGACTAATAATCAGCCCCAGCATTTT. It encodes CASSPRTNNQPQHF.

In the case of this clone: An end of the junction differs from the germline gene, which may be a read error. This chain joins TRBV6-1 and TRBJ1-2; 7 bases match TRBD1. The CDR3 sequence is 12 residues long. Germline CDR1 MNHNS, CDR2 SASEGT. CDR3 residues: CASSEPPTGSAF. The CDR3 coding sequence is TGTGCCAGCAGTGAACCCCCGACAGGGAGCGCCTTC.

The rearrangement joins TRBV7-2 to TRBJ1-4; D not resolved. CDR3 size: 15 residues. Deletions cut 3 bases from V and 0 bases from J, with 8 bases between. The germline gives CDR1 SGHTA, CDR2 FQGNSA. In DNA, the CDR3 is TGTGCCAGCAGCTTGAGGGTTGCAACTAATGAAAAACTGTTTTTT. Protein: CASSLRVATNEKLFF.

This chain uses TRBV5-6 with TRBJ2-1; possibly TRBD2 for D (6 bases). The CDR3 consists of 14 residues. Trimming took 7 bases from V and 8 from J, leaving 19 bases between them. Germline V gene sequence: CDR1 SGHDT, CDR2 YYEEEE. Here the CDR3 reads CASGGTAPGDEQFF. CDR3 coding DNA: TGTGCCAGCGGCGGGACGGCGCCCGGGGATGAGCAGTTCTTC.

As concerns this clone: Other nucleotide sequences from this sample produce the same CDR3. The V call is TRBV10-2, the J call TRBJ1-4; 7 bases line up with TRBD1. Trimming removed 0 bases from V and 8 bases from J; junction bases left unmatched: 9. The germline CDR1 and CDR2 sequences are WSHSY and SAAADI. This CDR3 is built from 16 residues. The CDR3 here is CASSESGAGGGEKLFF. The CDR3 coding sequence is TGCGCCAGCAGTGAGTCGGGAGCAGGGGGAGGCGAAAAACTGTTTTTT.

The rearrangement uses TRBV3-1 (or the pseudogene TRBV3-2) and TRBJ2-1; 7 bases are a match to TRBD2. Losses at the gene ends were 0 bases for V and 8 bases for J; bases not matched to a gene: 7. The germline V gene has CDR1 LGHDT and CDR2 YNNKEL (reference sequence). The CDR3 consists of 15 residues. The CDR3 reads CASSQETAGNYEQFF. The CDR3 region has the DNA TGTGCCAGCAGCCAAGAAACAGCGGGAAATTATGAGCAGTTCTTC.

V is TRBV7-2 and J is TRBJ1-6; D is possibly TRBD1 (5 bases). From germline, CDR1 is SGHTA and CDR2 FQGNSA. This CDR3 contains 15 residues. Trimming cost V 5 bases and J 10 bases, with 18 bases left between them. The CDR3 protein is CASSTRQGFYSPLHF. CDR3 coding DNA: TGTGCCAGCAGCACCAGGCAGGGTTTTTACTCACCCCTCCACTTT.

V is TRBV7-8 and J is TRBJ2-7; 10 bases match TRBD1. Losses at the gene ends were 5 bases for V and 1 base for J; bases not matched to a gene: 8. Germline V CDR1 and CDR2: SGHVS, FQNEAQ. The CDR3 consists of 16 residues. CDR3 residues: CASSVSRDRGSYEQYF. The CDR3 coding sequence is TGTGCCAGCAGCGTATCTCGGGACAGGGGATCCTACGAGCAGTACTTC.

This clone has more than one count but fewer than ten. The CDR3 DNA reads as TGTGCCAGCTCACCCACCCAAGGGGCCCTTCAAGAGACCCAGTACTTC. Translating gives CASSPTQGALQETQYF. The chain recombines TRBV18 with TRBJ2-5; D might be TRBD1 (5 bases). V lost 3 bases and J lost 2, with 16 bases in between. The length of the CDR3 is 16 residues. Per the germline V gene, CDR1 is KGHSH and CDR2 is LQKENI. Looking up the rest from reference TRBV18 and TRBJ2-5 gives the full variable domain: NAGVMQNPRHLVRRRGQEARLRCSPMKGHSHVYWYRQLPEEGLKFMVYLQKENIIDESGMPKERFSAEFPKEGPSILRIQQVVRGDSAAYFCASSPTQGALQETQYFGPGTRLLVL.

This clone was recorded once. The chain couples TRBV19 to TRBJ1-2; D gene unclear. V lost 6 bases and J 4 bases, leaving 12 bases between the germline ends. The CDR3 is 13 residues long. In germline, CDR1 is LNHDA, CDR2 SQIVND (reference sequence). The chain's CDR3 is CASSAARGYGYTF. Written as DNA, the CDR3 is TGTGCCAGTAGCGCTGCTCGGGGCTATGGCTACACCTTC.

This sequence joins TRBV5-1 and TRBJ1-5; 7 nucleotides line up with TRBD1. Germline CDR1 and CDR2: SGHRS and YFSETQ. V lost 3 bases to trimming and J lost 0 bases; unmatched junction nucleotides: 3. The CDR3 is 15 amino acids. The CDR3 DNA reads TGCGCCAGCAGCTGGTCAGGGGGTAGCAATCAGCCCCAGCATTTT. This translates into CASSWSGGSNQPQHF.

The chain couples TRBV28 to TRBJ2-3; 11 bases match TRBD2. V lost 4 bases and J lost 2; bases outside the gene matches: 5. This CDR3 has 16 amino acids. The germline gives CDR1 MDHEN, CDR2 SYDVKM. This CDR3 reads CASSSSTSGNTDTQYF. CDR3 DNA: TGTGCCAGCAGTTCCTCGACTAGCGGGAACACAGATACGCAGTATTTT.

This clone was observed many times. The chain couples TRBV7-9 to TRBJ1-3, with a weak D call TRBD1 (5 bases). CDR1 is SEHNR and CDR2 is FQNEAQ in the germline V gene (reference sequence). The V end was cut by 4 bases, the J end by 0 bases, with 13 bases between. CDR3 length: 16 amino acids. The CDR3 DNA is TGTGCCAGCAGCTCCGACAGAGTAGGCTCTGGAAACACCATATATTTT. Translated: CASSSDRVGSGNTIYF.

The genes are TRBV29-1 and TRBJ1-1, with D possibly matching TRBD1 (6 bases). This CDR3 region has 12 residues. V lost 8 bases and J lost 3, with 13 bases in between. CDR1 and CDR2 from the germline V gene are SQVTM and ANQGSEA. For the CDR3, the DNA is TGCAGCTCTGGAGGACAGCACACTGAAGCTTTCTTT. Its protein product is CSSGGQHTEAFF.

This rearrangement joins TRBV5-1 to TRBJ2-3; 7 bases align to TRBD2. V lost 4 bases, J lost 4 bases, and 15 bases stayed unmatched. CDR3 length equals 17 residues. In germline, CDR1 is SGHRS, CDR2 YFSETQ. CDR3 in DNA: TGCGCCAGCAGCCTCCAACCGACTAGCCTTGGGGCAGATACGCAGTATTTT. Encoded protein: CASSLQPTSLGADTQYF.

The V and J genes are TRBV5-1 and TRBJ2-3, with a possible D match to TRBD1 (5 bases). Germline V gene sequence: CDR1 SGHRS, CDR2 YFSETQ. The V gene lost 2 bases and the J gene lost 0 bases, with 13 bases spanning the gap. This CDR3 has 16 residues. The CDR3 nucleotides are TGCGCCAGCAGCTTTTACCGACAGCCTAGCACAGATACGCAGTATTTT. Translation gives CASSFYRQPSTDTQYF.

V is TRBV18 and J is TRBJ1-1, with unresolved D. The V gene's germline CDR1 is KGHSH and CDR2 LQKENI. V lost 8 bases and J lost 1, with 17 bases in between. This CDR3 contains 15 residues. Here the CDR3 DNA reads TGTGCCAGCACCCTCGAGCAGGCAGGGAACACTGAAGCTTTCTTT. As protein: CASTLEQAGNTEAFF.

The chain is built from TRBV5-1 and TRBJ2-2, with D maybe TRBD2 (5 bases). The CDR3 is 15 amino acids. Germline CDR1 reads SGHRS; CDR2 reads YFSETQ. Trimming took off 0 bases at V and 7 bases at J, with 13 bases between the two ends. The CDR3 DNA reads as TGCGCCAGCAGCTTGGGAGGGAACCGAGGCGGGGAGCTGTTTTTT. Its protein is CASSLGGNRGGELFF.

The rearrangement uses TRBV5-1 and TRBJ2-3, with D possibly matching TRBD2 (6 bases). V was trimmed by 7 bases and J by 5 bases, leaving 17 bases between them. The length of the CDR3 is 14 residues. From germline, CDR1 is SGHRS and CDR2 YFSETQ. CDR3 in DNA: TGCGCCAGCGGTGGTGGGCTGGAGGGAGATACGCAGTATTTT. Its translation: CASGGGLEGDTQYF.

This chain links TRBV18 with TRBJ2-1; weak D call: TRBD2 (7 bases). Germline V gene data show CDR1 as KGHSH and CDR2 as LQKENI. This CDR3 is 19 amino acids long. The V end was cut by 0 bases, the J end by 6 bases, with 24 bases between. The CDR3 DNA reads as TGTGCCAGCTCACCACCAAAGGGGGGGCTAGGGTCTGTCGCCAATGAGCAGTTCTTC. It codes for CASSPPKGGLGSVANEQFF.

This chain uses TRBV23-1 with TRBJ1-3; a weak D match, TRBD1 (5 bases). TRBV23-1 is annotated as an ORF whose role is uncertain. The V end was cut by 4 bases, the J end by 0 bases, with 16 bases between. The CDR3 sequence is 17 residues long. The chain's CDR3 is CASSLREATGSGNTIYF. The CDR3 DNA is TGCGCCAGCAGTCTAAGGGAGGCCACAGGCTCTGGAAACACCATATATTTT.